This T cell receptor (beta chain) was sequenced in a study of blood T cell repertoires in COVID-19. Across the whole study: Samples representing acute and convalescent COVID-19 were sourced from the United States, Italy and Spain.

In assigning cohorts, the study relied on participant-reported clinical history. Sequencing used immunoSEQ multiplex PCR; TCRdb keeps in-frame clones, though not all of them. The sample shows fewer than 250,000 clones, over 70% of them seen only once. CDR3 size: 13 residues. Looked up from germline, CDR1 is MNHEY and CDR2 is SVGAGI. V lost 2 bases, J lost 8 bases, and 12 bases lay in between. This sequence was found in a woman aged 25 to 39 who had been exposed to COVID-19. The chain carries TRBV6-5 and TRBJ1-2; D is perhaps TRBD1 (6 bases). Input material: PBMCs or T cells enriched from blood (not recorded which). The CDR3 loop is CASSYGGREGYTF. Written as DNA, the CDR3 is TGTGCCAGCAGTTACGGGGGCAGGGAAGGCTACACCTTC.